A single T cell receptor beta chain is shown here with its context. V lost 5 bases, J lost 3 bases, and 8 bases stayed unmatched. This CDR3 has 15 residues. Germline lookup yields CDR1 LNHDA and CDR2 SQIVND (reference sequence). This sample was taken from a study of blood T cell repertoires in COVID-19. Study in general: Acute and convalescent COVID-19 specimens originated in the United States, Italy and Spain. T cells, B-cell-depleted T cells, or PBMCs provided the cDNA or gDNA that served as material.

Per the study methods: Reference gene primer amplification gave estimated nucleated cell counts. Measured with immunoSEQ multiplex PCR; TCRdb has only the in-frame clones, and not every one. V, J and clone size are taken as reported in that table, and D and trimming were inferred from the DNA itself. The sample yields hundreds of thousands of clones, approximately 80% seen once. This chain links TRBV19 with TRBJ1-2; 8 bases are shared with TRBD1. The TCR originated in a woman between 45 and 65 years old with active or convalescent COVID-19. Sequenced material: peripheral blood. The CDR3 region is CASSAPGQVYYGYTF. The CDR3 nucleotides are TGTGCCAGTAGTGCACCGGGACAGGTTTACTATGGCTACACCTTC.